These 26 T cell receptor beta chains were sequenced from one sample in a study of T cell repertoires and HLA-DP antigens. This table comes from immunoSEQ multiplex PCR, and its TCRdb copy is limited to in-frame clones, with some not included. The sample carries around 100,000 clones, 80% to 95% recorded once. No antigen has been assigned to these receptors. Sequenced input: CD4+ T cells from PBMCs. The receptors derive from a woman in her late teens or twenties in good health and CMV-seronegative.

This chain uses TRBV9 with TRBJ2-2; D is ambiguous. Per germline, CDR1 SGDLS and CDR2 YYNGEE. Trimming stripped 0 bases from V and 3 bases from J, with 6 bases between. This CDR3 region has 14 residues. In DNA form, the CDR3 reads TGTGCCAGCAGCGTAGAAGCATACACCGGGGAGCTGTTTTTT. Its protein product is CASSVEAYTGELFF.

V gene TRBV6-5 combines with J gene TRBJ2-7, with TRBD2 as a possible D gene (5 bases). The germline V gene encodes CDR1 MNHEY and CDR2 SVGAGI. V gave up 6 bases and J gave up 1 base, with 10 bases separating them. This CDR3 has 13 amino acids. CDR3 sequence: CASSFGLSYEQYF. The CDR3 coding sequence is TGTGCCAGCAGCTTTGGACTGTCCTACGAGCAGTACTTC.

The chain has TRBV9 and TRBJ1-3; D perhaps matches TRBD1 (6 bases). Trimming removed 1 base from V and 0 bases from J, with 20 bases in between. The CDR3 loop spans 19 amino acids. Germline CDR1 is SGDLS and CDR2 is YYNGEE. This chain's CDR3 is CASSVFSGAGINSGNTIYF. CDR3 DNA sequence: TGTGCCAGCAGCGTATTTTCGGGGGCGGGGATCAACTCTGGAAACACCATATATTTT. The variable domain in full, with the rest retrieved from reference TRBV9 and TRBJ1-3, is DSGVTQTPKHLITATGQRVTLRCSPRSGDLSVYWYQQSLDQGLQFLIQYYNGEERAKGNILERFSAQQFPDLHSELNLSSLELGDSALYFCASSVFSGAGINSGNTIYFGEGSWLTVV.

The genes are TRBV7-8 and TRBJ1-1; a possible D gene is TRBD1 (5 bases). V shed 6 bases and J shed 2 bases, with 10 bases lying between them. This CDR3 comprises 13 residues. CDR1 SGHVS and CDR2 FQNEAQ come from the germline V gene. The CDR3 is CASSLQVNTEAFF. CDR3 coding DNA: TGTGCCAGCAGTTTACAGGTAAACACTGAAGCTTTCTTT.

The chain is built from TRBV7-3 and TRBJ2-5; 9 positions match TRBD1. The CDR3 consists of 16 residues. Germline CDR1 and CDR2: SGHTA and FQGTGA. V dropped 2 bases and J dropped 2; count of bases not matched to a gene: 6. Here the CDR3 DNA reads TGTGCCAGCAGCTTATCGGGACAGGGACGACAAGAGACCCAGTACTTC. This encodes CASSLSGQGRQETQYF.

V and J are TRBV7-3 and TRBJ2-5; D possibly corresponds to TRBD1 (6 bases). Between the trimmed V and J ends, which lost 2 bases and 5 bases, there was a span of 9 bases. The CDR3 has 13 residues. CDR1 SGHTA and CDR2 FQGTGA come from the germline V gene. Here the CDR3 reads CASSLLQGETQYF. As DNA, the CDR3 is TGTGCCAGCAGCTTACTACAGGGTGAGACCCAGTACTTC.

The CDR3 is CASSIWDPNQPQHF. CDR3 coding DNA: TGTGCCAGTAGTATTTGGGACCCAAATCAGCCCCAGCATTTT. The rearrangement joins TRBV19 to TRBJ1-5, with a tentative D call TRBD1 (5 bases). V lost 3 bases and J 4 bases, leaving 10 bases between the germline ends. This CDR3 is built from 14 residues. The germline CDR1 and CDR2 sequences are LNHDA and SQIVND (reference sequence).

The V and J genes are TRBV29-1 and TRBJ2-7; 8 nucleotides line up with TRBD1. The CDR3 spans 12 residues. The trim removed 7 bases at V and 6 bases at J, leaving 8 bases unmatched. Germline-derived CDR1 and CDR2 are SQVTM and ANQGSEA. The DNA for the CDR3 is TGCAGCGCATGGGGACAGGCAACCGAGCAGTACTTC. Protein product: CSAWGQATEQYF.

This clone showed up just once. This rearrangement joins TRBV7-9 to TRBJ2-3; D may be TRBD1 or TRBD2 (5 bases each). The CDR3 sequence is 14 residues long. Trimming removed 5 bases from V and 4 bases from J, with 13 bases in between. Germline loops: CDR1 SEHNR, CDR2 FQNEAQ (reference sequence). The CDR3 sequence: CASSGTQIADTQYF. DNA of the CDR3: TGTGCCAGCAGCGGGACCCAGATCGCAGATACGCAGTATTTT.

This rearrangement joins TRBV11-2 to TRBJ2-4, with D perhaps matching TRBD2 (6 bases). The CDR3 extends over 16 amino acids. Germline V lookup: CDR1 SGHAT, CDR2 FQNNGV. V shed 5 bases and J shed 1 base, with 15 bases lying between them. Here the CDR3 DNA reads TGTGCCAGCAGCCGGTCGGGAAGCGGGGCCAAAAACATTCAGTACTTC. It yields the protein CASSRSGSGAKNIQYF.

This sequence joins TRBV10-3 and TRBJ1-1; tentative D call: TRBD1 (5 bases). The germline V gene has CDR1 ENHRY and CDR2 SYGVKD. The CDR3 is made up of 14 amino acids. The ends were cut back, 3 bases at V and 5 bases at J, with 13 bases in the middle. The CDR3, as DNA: TGTGCCATCAGTGATCCAACGAGGGGAACTGAAGCTTTCTTT. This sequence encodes CAISDPTRGTEAFF.

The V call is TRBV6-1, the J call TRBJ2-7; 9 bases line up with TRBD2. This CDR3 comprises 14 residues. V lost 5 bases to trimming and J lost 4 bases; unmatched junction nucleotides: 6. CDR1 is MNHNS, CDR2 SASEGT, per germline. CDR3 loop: CASSPRSGGYEQYF. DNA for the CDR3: TGTGCCAGCAGTCCCCGAAGCGGGGGGTACGAGCAGTACTTC.

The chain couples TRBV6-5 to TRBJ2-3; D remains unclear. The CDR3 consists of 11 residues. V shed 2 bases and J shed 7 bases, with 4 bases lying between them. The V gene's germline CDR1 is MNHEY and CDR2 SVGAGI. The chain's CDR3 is CASSYGYTQYF. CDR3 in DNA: TGTGCCAGCAGTTACGGGTATACGCAGTATTTT.

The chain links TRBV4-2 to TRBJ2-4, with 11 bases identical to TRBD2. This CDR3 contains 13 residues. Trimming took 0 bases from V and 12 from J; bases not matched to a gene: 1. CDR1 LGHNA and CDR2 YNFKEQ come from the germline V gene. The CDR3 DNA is TGTGCCAGCAGCCAAGAGACTAGCGGGGCTCAGTACTTC. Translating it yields CASSQETSGAQYF.

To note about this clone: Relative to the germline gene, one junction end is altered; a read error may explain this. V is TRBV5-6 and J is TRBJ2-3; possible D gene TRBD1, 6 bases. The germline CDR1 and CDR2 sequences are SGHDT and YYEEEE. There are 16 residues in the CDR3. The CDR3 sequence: CASSVGTSGGTDMQYF. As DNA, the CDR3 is TGTGCCAGCAGCGTAGGGACAAGCGGAGGCACAGATATGCAGTATTTT.

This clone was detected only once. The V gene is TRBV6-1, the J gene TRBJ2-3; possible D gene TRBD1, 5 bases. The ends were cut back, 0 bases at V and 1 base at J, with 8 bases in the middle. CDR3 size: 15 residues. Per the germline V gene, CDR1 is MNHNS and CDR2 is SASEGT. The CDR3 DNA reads TGTGCCAGCAGTGAAGCGAAGGGGCGCACAGATACGCAGTATTTT. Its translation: CASSEAKGRTDTQYF.

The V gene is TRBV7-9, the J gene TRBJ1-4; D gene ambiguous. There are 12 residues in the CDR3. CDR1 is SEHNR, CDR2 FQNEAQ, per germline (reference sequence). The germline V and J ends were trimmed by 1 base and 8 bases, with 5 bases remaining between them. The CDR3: CASSLGKEKLFF. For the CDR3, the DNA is TGTGCCAGCAGCTTAGGGAAGGAAAAACTGTTTTTT.

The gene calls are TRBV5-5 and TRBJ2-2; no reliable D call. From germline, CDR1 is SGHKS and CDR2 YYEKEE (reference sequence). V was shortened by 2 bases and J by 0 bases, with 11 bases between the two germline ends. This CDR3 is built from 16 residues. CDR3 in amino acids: CASSFSGFANTGELFF. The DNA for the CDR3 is TGTGCCAGCAGCTTTTCTGGGTTCGCGAACACCGGGGAGCTGTTTTTT.

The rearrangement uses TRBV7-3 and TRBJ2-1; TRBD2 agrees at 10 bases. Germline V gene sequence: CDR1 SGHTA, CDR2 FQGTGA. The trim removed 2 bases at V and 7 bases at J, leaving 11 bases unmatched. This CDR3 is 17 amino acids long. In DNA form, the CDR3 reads TGTGCCAGCAGCTTATCGGCCTCTAGCGGGAGTAGGAATGAGCAGTTCTTC. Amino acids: CASSLSASSGSRNEQFF.

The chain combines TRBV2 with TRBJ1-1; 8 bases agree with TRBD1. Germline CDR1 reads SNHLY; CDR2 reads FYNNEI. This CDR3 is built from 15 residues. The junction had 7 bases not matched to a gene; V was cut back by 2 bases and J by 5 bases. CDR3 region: CASSEQGAGGTEAFF. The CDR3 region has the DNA TGTGCCAGCAGTGAACAGGGGGCTGGAGGAACTGAAGCTTTCTTT.

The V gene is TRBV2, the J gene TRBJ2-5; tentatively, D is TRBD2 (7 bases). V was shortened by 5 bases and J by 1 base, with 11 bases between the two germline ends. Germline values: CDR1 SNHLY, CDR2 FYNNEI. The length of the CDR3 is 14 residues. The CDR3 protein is CASSPRGAQETQYF. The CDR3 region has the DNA TGTGCCAGCAGTCCACGGGGGGCCCAAGAGACCCAGTACTTC.

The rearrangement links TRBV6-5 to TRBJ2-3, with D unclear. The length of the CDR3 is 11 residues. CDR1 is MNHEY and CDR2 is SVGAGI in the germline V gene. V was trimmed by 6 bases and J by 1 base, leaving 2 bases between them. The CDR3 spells CASSRTDTQYF. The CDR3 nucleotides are TGTGCCAGCAGCCGCACAGATACGCAGTATTTT.

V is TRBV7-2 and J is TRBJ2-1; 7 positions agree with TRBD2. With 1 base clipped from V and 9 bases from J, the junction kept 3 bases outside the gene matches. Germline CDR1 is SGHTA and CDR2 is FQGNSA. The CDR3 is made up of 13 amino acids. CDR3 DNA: TGTGCCAGCAGCTTAGGTTGGGGGGGTGAGCAGTTCTTC. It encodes CASSLGWGGEQFF. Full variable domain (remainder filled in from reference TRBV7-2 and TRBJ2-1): GAGVSQSPSNKVTEKGKDVELRCDPISGHTALYWYRQSLGQGLEFLIYFQGNSAPDKSGLPSDRFSAERTGGSVSTLTIQRTQQEDSAVYLCASSLGWGGEQFFGPGTRLTVL.

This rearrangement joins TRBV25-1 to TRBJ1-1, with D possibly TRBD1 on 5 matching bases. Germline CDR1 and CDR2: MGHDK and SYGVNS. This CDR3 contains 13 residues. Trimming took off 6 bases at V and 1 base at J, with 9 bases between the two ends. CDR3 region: CASRLTANTEAFF. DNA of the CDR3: TGTGCCAGCAGATTGACAGCGAACACTGAAGCTTTCTTT.

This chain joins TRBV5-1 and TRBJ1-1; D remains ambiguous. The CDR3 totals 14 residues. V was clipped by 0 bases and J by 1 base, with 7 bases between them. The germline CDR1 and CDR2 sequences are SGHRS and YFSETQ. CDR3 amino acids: CASSLGGANTEAFF. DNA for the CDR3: TGCGCCAGCAGCTTGGGAGGTGCGAACACTGAAGCTTTCTTT.

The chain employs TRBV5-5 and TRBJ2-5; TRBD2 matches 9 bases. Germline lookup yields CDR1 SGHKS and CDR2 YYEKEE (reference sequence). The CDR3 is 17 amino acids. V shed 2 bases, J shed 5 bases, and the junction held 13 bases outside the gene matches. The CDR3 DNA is TGTGCCAGCAGCTTCAATGTCGGCGGGGGGGCCGGGGAGACCCAGTACTTC. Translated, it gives CASSFNVGGGAGETQYF.